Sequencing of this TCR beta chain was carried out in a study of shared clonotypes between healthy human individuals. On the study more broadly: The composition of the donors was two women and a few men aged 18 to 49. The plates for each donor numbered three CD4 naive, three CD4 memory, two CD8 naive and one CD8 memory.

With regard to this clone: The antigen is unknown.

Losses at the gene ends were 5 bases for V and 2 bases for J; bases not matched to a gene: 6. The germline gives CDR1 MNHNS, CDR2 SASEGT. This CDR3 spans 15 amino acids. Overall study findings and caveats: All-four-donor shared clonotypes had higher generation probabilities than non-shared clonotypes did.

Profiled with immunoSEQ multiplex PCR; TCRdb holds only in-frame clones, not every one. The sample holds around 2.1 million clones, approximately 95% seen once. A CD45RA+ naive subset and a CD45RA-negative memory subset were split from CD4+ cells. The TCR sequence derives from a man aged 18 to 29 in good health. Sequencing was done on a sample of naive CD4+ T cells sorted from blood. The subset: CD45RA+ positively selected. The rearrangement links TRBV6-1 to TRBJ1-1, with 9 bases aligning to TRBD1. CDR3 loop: CASSLRDRENTEAFF. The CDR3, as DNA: TGTGCCAGCAGTCTCCGGGACAGGGAAAACACTGAAGCTTTCTTT.